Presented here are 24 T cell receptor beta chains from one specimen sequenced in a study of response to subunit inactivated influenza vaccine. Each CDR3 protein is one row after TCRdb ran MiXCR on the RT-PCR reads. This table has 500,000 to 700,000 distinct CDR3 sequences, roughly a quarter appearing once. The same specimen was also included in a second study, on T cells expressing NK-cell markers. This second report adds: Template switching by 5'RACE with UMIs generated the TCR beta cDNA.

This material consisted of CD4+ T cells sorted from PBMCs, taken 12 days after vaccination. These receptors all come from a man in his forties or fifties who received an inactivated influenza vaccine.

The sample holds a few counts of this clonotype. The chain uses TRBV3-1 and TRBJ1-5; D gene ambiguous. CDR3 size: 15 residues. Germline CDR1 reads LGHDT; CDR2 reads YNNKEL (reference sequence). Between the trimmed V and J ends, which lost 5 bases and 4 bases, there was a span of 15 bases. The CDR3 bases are TGTGCCAGCAGCTCGAGGACCGCTGAAAATCAGCCCCAGCATTTT. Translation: CASSSRTAENQPQHF.

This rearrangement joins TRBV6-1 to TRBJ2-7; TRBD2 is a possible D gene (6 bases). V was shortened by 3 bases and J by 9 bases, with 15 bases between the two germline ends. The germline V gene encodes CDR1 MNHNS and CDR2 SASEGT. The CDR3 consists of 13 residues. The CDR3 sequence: CASSEGLSPGQYF. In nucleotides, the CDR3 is TGTGCCAGCAGTGAGGGACTCTCTCCGGGGCAGTACTTC.

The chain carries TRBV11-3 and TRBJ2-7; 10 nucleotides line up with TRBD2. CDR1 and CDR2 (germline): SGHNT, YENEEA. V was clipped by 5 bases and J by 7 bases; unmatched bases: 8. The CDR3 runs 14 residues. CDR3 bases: TGTGCCAGCAGCGAAAGCGGGGGGGGCGGAGAGCAGTACTTC. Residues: CASSESGGGGEQYF.

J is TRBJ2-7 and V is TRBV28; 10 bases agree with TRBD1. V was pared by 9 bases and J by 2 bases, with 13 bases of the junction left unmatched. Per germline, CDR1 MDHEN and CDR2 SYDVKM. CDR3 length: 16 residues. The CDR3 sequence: CASKSALGQGAYEQYF. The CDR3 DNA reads TGTGCCAGTAAGTCGGCACTCGGACAGGGGGCCTACGAGCAGTACTTC.

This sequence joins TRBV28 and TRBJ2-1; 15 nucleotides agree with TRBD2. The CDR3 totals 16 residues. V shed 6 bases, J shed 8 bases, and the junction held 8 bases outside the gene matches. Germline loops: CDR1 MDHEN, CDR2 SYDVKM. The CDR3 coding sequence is TGTGCCAGCAGGACAAGGGGACTAGCGGGAGGCGATGAGCAGTTCTTC. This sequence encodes CASRTRGLAGGDEQFF.

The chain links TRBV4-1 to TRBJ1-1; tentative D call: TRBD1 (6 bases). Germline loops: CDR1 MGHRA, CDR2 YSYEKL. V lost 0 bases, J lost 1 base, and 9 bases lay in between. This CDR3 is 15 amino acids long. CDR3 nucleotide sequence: TGCGCCAGCAGCCAAGAGCCGACAGGGAACACTGAAGCTTTCTTT. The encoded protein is CASSQEPTGNTEAFF.

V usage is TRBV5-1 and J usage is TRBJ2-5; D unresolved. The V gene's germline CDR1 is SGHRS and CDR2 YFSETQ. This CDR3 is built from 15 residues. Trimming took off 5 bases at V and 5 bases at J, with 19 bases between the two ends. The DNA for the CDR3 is TGCGCCAGCAGGGCTTTAGGCCGGGCCGAGGAGACCCAGTACTTC. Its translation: CASRALGRAEETQYF.

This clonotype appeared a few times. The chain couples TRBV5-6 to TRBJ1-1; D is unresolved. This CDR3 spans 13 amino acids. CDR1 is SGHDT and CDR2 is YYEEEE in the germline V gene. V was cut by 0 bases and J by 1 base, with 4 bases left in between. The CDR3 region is CASSLEWNTEAFF. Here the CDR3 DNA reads TGTGCCAGCAGCTTGGAATGGAACACTGAAGCTTTCTTT.

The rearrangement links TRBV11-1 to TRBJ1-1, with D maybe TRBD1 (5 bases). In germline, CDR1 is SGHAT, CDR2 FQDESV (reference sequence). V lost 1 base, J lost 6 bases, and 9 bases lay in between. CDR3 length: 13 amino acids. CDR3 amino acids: CASSLERGPEAFF. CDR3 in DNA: TGTGCCAGCAGCTTAGAGAGGGGCCCTGAAGCTTTCTTT.

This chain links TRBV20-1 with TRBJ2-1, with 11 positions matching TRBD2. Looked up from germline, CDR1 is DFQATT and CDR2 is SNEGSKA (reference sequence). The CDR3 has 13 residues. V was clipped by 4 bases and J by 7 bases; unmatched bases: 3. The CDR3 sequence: CSAIAGGYNEQFF. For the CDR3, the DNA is TGCAGTGCTATAGCGGGAGGGTATAATGAGCAGTTCTTC.

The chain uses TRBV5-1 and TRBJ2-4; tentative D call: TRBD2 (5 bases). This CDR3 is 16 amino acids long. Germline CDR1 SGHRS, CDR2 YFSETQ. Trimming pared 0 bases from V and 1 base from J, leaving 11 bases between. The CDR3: CASSLAFREAKNIQYF. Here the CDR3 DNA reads TGCGCCAGCAGCTTGGCCTTTAGGGAGGCCAAAAACATTCAGTACTTC.

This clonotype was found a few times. This CDR3 is CASSSPGRVSPLHF. In nucleotides, the CDR3 is TGTGCCAGCAGTTCCCCAGGGAGGGTTTCACCCCTCCACTTT. The chain couples TRBV28 to TRBJ1-6, with D tentatively TRBD1 (5 bases). The CDR3 spans 14 residues. The ends were cut back, 4 bases at V and 9 bases at J, with 13 bases in the middle. CDR1 MDHEN and CDR2 SYDVKM come from the germline V gene.

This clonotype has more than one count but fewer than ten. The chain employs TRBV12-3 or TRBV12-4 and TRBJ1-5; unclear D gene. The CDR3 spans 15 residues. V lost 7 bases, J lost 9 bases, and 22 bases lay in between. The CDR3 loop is CASTPDGVGRGPQHF. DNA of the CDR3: TGTGCCAGCACCCCGGACGGAGTCGGGCGGGGGCCCCAGCATTTT.

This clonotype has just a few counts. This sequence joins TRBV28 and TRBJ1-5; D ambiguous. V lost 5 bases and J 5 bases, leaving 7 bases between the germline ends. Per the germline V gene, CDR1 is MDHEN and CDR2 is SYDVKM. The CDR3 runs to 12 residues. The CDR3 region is CASSLPDQPQHF. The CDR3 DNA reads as TGTGCCAGCAGTCTTCCCGATCAGCCCCAGCATTTT.

CDR3 DNA sequence: TGCAGCGTTGGTGGCAGGGGGTGGCGTGAAGCTTTCTTT. This translates into CSVGGRGWREAFF. The rearrangement joins TRBV29-1 to TRBJ1-1, with 7 bases that match TRBD1. Trimming cost V 4 bases and J 7 bases; bases outside gene matches: 9. This CDR3 region has 13 residues. CDR1 is SQVTM, CDR2 ANQGSEA, per germline.

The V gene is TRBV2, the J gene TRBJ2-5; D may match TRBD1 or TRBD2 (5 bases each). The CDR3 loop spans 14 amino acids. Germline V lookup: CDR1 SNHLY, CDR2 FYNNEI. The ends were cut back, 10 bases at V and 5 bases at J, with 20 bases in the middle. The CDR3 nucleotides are TGTGCCACTCACCGAGGGGAGTGGGGGGAGACCCAGTACTTC. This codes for CATHRGEWGETQYF. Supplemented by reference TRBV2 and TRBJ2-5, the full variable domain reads EPEVTQTPSHQVTQMGQEVILRCVPISNHLYFYWYRQILGQKVEFLVSFYNNEISEKSEIFDDQFSVERPDGSNFTLKIRSTKLEDSAMYFCATHRGEWGETQYFGPGTRLLVL.

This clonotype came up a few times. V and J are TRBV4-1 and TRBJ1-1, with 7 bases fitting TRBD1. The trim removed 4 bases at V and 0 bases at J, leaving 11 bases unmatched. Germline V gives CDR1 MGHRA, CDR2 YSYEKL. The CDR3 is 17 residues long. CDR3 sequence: CASSRSGTRGVNTEAFF. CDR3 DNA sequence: TGCGCCAGCAGCCGTAGTGGGACCAGGGGGGTGAACACTGAAGCTTTCTTT.

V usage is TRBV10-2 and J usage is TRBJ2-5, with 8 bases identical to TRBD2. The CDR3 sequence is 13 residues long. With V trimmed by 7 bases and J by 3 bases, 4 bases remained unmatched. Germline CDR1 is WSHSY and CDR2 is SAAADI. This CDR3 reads CASTQRGKETQYF. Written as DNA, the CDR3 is TGCGCCAGCACTCAGCGGGGGAAAGAGACCCAGTACTTC.

CDR3 DNA sequence: TGCAGTGCTAACGGAGCCTACGAGCAGTACTTC. Its protein product is CSANGAYEQYF. The chain carries TRBV20-1 and TRBJ2-7; no clear D. V gave up 4 bases and J gave up 2 bases, with 6 bases separating them. The V gene's germline CDR1 is DFQATT and CDR2 SNEGSKA (reference sequence). The CDR3 has 11 amino acids.

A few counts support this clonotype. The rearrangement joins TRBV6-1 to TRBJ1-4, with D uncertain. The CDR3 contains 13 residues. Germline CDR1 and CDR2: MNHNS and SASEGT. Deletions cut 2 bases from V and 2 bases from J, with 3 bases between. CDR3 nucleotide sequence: TGTGCCAGCAGTGAAAGGACTAATGAAAAACTGTTTTTT. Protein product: CASSERTNEKLFF.

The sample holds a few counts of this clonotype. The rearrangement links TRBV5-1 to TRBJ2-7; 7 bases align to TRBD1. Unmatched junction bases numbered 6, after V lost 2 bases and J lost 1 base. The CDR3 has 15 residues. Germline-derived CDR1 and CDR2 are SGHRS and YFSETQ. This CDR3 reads CASSLNRDRSYEQYF. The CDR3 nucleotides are TGCGCCAGCAGCTTAAACCGGGACAGATCCTACGAGCAGTACTTC.

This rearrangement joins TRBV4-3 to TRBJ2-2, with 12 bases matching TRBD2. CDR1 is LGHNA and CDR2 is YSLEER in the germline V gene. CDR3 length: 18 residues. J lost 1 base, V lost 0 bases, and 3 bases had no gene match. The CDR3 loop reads CASSQDLLAGGNTGELFF. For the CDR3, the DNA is TGCGCCAGCAGCCAAGACCTACTAGCGGGGGGGAACACCGGGGAGCTGTTTTTT.

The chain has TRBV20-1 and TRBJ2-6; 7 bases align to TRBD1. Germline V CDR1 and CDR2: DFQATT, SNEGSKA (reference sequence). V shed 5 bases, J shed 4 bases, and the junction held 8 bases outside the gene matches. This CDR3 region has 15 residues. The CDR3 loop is CSAAQRGLGANVLTF. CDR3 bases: TGCAGTGCTGCCCAAAGGGGGCTCGGGGCCAACGTCCTGACTTTC.

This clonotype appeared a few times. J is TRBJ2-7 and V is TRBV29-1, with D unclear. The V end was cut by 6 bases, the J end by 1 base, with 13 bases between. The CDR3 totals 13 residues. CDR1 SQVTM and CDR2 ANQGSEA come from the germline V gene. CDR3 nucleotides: TGCAGCGTCGCTGACGGTGGATCCTACGAGCAGTACTTC. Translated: CSVADGGSYEQYF.